The entry below gives a single T cell receptor (beta chain) sequence along with its context. The antigen is undetermined. The sample belongs to a study of cytomegalovirus exposure and HLA in healthy donors. Study-wide points: The tendency of first-cohort TCR clusters to co-occur in the roughly 130 validation repertoires was the finding of a later analysis.

Only in-frame clones appear in the TCRdb table, and some are missing; sequencing was by immunoSEQ multiplex PCR. The sample has about 280,000 clones, roughly 90% seen once. Per the germline V gene, CDR1 is LNHNV and CDR2 is YYDKDF (reference sequence). V dropped 8 bases and J dropped 9; count of bases not matched to a gene: 7. The CDR3 is 13 amino acids. The chain employs TRBV15 and TRBJ2-1; 10 bases are shared with TRBD2. Sequencing was carried out using PBMCs. The clonotype originates from a woman younger than 35 in good health and CMV-seronegative. The CDR3 region has the DNA TGTGCCACCGAGCGGGAGGGCCGGCGTGAGCAGTTCTTC. Translating it yields CATEREGRREQFF.